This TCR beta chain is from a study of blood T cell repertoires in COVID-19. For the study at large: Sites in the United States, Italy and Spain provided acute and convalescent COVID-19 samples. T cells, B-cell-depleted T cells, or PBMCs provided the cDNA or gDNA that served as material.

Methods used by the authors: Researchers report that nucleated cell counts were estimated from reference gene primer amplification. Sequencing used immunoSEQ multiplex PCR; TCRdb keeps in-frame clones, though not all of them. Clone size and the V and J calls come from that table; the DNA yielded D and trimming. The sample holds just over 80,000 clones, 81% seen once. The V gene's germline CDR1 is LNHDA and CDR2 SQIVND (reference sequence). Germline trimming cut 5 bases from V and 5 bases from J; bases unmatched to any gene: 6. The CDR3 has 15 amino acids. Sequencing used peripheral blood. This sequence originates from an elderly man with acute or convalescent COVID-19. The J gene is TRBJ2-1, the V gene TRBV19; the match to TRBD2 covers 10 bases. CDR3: CASSASSGGNNEQFF. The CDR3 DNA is TGTGCCAGTAGTGCCTCTAGCGGGGGAAACAATGAGCAGTTCTTC.